The text below deals with one T cell receptor beta chain. The entry originates in a study of cytomegalovirus exposure and HLA in healthy donors. Use of 60 Vbeta and 13 Jbeta primers characterized the PCR. Produced via immunoSEQ multiplex PCR; TCRdb's table is partial and in-frame only. This sample has a few hundred thousand clones, with 92% found just once. The CDR3 is made up of 14 amino acids. Trimming removed 2 bases from V and 1 base from J, with 12 bases in between. Germline CDR1 is SQVTM and CDR2 is ANQGSEA. This chain uses TRBV29-1 with TRBJ2-7, with D possibly being TRBD1 (5 bases). The TCR sequence derives from a girl aged 2-10 years in good health and CMV-seronegative. The sequenced material came from PBMCs. The DNA for the CDR3 is TGCAGCGTTGAAACACCAGGGCAGTCCTACGAGCAGTACTTC. As protein: CSVETPGQSYEQYF.